This TCR beta chain was recorded in a study of control samples from healthy donors and cancer patients. Germline CDR1 LGHNT, CDR2 FRNRAP. The V gene lost 1 base and the J gene lost 4 bases, with 20 bases spanning the gap. There are 17 residues in the CDR3. Sequencing was performed with immunoSEQ multiplex PCR; in TCRdb, only in-frame clones are kept and a portion is missing. The data hold 90,000 to 100,000 clones, with roughly 83% observed a single time. The J gene is TRBJ2-7, the V gene TRBV12-5; D possibly corresponds to TRBD1 (6 bases). This TCR was recovered from a woman aged 25 to 45 in good health. Sequenced input: blood. CDR3 DNA sequence: TGTGCTAGTGGTTTGGCGGCACAGGGTACCTCTACATACGAGCAGTACTTC. Residues: CASGLAAQGTSTYEQYF.